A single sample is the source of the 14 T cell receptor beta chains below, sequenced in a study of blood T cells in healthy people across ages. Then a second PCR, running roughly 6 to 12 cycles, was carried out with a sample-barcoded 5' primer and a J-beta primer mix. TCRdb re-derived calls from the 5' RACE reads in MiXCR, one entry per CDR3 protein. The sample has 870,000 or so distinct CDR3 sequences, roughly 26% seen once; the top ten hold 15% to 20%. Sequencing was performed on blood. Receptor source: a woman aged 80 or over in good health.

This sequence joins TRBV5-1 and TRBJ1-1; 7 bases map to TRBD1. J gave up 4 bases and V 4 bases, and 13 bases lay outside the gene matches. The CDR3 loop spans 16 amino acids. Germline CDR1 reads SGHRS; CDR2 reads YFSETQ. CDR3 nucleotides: TGCGCCAGCAGCCCGGGACAGTCGGGGATTGGCACTGAAGCTTTCTTT. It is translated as CASSPGQSGIGTEAFF.

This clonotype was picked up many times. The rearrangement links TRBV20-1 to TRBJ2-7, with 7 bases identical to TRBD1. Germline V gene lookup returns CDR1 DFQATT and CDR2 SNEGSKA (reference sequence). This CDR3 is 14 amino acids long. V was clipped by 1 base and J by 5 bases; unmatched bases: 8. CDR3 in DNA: TGCAGTGCTAGAGTCAGGACAGGACCCCACGAGCAGTACTTC. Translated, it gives CSARVRTGPHEQYF.

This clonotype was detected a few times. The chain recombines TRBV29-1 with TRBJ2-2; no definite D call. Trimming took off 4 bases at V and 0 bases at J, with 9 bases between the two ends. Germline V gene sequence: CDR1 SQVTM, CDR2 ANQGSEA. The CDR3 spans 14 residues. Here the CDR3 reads CSVALSANTGELFF. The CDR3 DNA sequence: TGCAGCGTTGCGCTTTCCGCGAACACCGGGGAGCTGTTTTTT.

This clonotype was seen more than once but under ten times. The CDR3 here is CASSYGVPRYRNYGYTF. In nucleotides, the CDR3 is TGTGCCAGCAGTTACGGTGTGCCGAGGTATCGGAACTATGGCTACACCTTC. The rearrangement joins TRBV6-2 or TRBV6-3 to TRBJ1-2; no reliable D call. The CDR3 is made up of 17 amino acids. In germline, CDR1 is MNHEY, CDR2 SVGEGT. V dropped 2 bases and J dropped 2 bases, with 18 bases sitting between them.

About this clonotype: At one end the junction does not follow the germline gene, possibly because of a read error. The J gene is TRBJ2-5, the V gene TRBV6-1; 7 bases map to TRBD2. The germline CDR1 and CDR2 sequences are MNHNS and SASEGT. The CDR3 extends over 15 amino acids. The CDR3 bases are TGTGCCGGCAGGTTCTGGGGGGGTCCCCAAGAGACCCAGTACTTC. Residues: CAGRFWGGPQETQYF.

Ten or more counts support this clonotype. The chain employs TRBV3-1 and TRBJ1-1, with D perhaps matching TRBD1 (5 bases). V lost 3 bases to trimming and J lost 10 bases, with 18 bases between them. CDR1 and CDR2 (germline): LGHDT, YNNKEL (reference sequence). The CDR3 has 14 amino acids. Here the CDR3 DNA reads TGTGCCAGCAGCCAGGGGGACTTGACATCAGGAGCTTTCTTT. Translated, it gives CASSQGDLTSGAFF.

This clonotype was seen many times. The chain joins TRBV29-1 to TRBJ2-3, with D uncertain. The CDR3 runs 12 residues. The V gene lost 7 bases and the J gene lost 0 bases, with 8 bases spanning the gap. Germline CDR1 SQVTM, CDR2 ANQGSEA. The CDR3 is CSGEASTDTQYF. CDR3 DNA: TGCAGCGGAGAGGCTAGCACAGATACGCAGTATTTT.

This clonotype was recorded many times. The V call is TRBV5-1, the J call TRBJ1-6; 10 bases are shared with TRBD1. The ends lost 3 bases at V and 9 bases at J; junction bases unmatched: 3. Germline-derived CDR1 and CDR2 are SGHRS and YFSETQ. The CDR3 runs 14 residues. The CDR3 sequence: CASSSRTGGSPLHF. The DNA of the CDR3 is TGCGCCAGCAGCTCCCGGACAGGGGGTTCACCCCTCCACTTT.

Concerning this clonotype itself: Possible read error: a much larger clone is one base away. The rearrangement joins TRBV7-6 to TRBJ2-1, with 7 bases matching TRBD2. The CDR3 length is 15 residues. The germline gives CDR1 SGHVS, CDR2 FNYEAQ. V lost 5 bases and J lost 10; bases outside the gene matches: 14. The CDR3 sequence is CASSPATGLPSEQFF. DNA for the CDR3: TGTGCCAGCAGCCCCGCGACGGGACTACCATCCGAGCAGTTCTTC.

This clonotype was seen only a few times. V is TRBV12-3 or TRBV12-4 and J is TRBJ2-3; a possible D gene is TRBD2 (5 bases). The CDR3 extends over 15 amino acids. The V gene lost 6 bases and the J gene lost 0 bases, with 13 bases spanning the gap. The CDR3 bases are TGTGCCAGCAGGGCCGGGATCTCTAGCACAGATACGCAGTATTTT. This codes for CASRAGISSTDTQYF.

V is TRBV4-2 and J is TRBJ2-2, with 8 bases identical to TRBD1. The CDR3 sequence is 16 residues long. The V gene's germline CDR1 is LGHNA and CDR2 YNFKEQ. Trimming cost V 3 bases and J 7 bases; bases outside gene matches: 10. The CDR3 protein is CASSHSTAGGRGELFF. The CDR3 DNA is TGTGCCAGCAGCCATAGTACTGCAGGGGGCCGCGGGGAGCTGTTTTTT.

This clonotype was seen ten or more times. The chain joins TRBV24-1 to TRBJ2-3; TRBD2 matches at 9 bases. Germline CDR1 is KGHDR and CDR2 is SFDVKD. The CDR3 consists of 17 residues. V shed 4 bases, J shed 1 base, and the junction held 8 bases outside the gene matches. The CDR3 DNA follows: TGTGCCACCAGTGAACCCAGCGGGGGGCTCCGCACAGATACGCAGTATTTT. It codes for CATSEPSGGLRTDTQYF.

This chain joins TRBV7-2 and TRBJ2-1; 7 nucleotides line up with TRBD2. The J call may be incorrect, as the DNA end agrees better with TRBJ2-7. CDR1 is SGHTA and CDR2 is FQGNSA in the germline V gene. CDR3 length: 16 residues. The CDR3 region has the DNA TGTGCCAGCAGCCCTGAGACTAGCCCGGGGGATCATGAGCAGTACTTC. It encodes CASSPETSPGDHEQYF.

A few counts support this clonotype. The CDR3 sequence: CASSLGDSNEKLFF. The CDR3 bases are TGTGCCAGCAGCTTAGGGGACAGCAATGAAAAACTGTTTTTT. The V gene is TRBV7-9, the J gene TRBJ1-4; TRBD1 matches at 7 bases. The CDR3 has 14 amino acids. V trimming: 1 base; J trimming: 5 bases; junction bases outside the gene matches: 1. CDR1 and CDR2 from the germline V gene are SEHNR and FQNEAQ (reference sequence). Full variable domain (missing parts from reference TRBV7-9 and TRBJ1-4): DTGVSQNPRHKITKRGQNVTFRCDPISEHNRLYWYRQTLGQGPEFLTYFQNEAQLEKSRLLSDRFSAERPKGSFSTLEIQRTEQGDSAMYLCASSLGDSNEKLFFGSGTQLSVL.